Shown below are 10 T cell receptor beta chains from a single sample sequenced in a study of cytotoxic CD8 clonotypes in ibrutinib-treated CLL (dated by TCRdb to the early 2020s). This specimen's time point label, per the study, means: eleven to twelve months on ibrutinib. The library was produced with the immunoSEQ multiplex PCR assay. The immuneACCESS repertoire file appears here via TCRdb, limited to in-frame rearrangements. These files lack a portion of the clones; in checked studies, under half of the deficit traces to unresolved V genes, and the cause of the others is not known. This sample is represented by about 130,000 clones; about 79% of them were singletons. 9.5% to 15% of the sample is held by the ten biggest clonotypes. Sequencing was performed on PBMCs, taken after 12 months of ibrutinib treatment. These receptors were taken from a human donor with chronic lymphocytic leukemia.

This clone was counted once. V usage is TRBV7-9 and J usage is TRBJ2-2; D uncertain. Trimming took off 2 bases at V and 0 bases at J, with 10 bases between the two ends. This CDR3 is built from 16 residues. Per germline, CDR1 SEHNR and CDR2 FQNEAQ (reference sequence). The CDR3 is CASSLSWYTNTGELFF. In DNA, the CDR3 is TGTGCCAGCAGCTTAAGTTGGTATACGAACACCGGGGAGCTGTTTTTT.

The rearrangement uses TRBV28 and TRBJ2-7; 8 nucleotides align to TRBD2. After removal of 7 bases from V and 3 bases from J, the junction contained 8 bases not matched to a gene. CDR1 is MDHEN and CDR2 is SYDVKM in the germline V gene. This CDR3 region has 14 residues. CDR3 protein: CASIQSGSLYEQYF. CDR3 coding DNA: TGTGCCAGCATCCAGAGCGGGAGTCTCTACGAGCAGTACTTC.

A few counts support this clone. CDR3 nucleotide sequence: TGTGCCAGCAGCTCTAGGGCAGATACGCAGTATTTT. Amino acid sequence: CASSSRADTQYF. The rearrangement uses TRBV7-9 and TRBJ2-3; the D is unclear. V was shortened by 4 bases and J by 4 bases, with 6 bases between the two germline ends. This CDR3 has 12 amino acids. CDR1 and CDR2 (germline): SEHNR, FQNEAQ (reference sequence).

Only a few counts were recorded for this clone. This sequence joins TRBV18 and TRBJ1-5; 7 bases map to TRBD1. The length of the CDR3 is 15 residues. J was trimmed by 4 bases and V by 3 bases; bases with no gene match: 6. Germline CDR1 and CDR2: KGHSH and LQKENI. CDR3 in DNA: TGTGCCAGCTCACCTCAGGGGACAGATAATCAGCCCCAGCATTTT. Protein product: CASSPQGTDNQPQHF.

The chain couples TRBV5-4 to TRBJ1-1; tentatively, D is TRBD1 (5 bases). The V gene's germline CDR1 is SGHNT and CDR2 YYREEE (reference sequence). The CDR3 sequence is 16 residues long. Trimming left V 0 bases short and J 2 bases short, with 14 bases between. The CDR3 is CASSLVVGTANTEAFF. The CDR3 DNA reads TGTGCCAGCAGCTTGGTAGTCGGGACGGCAAACACTGAAGCTTTCTTT.

This chain joins TRBV5-6 and TRBJ2-1; 11 nucleotides match TRBD2. The germline gives CDR1 SGHDT, CDR2 YYEEEE. This CDR3 spans 15 amino acids. J lost 8 bases, V lost 0 bases, and 4 bases had no gene match. CDR3 residues: CASSLGPSGRYEQFF. In nucleotides, the CDR3 is TGTGCCAGCAGCTTGGGCCCTAGCGGGAGGTATGAGCAGTTCTTC.

This clone was seen once. The chain recombines TRBV7-2 with TRBJ2-1, with 10 bases fitting TRBD1. In germline, CDR1 is SGHTA, CDR2 FQGNSA. V trimming: 4 bases; J trimming: 9 bases; junction bases outside the gene matches: 9. CDR3 size: 15 residues. The CDR3, as DNA: TGTGCCAGCAGCTACTACGGGACAGGGGTGGGTGAGCAGTTCTTC. Translation gives CASSYYGTGVGEQFF.

The chain is built from TRBV2 and TRBJ1-1; D remains ambiguous. The germline CDR1 and CDR2 sequences are SNHLY and FYNNEI. The CDR3 extends over 11 amino acids. V gave up 7 bases and J gave up 11 bases, with 14 bases separating them. CDR3 coding DNA: TGTGCCAGCACTGCGTTCCTGGGGGCTTTCTTT. As protein: CASTAFLGAFF.

This clone was picked up a small number of times. V is TRBV11-2 and J is TRBJ2-7, with TRBD1 matching 7 bases. Germline V gene data show CDR1 as SGHAT and CDR2 as FQNNGV. Unmatched junction bases numbered 9, after V lost 8 bases and J lost 5 bases. This CDR3 is built from 13 residues. In DNA, the CDR3 is TGTGCCAGCGGGACGGTACAGGGGAACGAGCAGTACTTC. Its translation: CASGTVQGNEQYF.

The CDR3 loop is CASSPPAGGLDEQYF. The CDR3, as DNA: TGTGCCAGCAGCCCGCCAGCGGGGGGGTTGGACGAGCAGTACTTC. The rearrangement uses TRBV28 and TRBJ2-7, with 10 bases aligning to TRBD2. Germline V gene lookup returns CDR1 MDHEN and CDR2 SYDVKM. The V gene end was trimmed by 6 bases and the J gene end by 5 bases; junction bases not matched to a gene: 10. The CDR3 consists of 15 residues.